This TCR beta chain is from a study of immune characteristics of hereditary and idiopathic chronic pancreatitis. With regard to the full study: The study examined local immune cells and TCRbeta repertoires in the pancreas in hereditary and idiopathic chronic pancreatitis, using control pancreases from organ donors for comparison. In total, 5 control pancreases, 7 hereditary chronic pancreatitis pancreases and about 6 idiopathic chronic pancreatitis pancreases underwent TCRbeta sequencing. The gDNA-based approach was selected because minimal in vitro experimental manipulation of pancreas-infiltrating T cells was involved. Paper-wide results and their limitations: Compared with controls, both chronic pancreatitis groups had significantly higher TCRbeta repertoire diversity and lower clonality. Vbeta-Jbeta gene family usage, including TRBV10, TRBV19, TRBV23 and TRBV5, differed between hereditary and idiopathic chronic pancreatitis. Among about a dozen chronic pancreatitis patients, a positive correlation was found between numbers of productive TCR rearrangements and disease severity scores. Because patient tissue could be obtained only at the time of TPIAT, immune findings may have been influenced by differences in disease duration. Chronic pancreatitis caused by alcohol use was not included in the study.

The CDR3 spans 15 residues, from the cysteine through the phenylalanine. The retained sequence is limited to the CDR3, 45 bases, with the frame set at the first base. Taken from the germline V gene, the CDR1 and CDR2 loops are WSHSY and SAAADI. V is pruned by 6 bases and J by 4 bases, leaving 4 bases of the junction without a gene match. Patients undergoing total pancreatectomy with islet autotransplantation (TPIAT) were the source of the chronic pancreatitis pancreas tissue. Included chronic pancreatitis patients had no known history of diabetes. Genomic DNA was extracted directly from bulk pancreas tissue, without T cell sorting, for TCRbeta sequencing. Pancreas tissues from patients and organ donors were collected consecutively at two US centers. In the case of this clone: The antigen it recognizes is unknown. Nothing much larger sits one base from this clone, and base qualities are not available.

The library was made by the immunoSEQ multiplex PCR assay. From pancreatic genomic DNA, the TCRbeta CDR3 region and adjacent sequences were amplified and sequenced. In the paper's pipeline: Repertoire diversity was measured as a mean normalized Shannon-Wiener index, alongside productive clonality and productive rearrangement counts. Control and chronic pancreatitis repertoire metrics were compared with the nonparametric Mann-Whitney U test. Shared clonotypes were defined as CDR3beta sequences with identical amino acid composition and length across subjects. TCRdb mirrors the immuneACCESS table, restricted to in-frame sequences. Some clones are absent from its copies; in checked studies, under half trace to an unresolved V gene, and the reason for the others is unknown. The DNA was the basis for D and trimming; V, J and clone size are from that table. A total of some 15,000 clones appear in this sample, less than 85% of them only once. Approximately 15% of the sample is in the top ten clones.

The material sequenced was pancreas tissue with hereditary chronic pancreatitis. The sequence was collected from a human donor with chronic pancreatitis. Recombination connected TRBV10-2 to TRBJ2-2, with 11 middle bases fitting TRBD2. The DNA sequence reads TGCGCCAGCAGGATAGCGGGAGGGCGCACCGGGGAGCTGTTTTTT. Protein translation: CASRIAGGRTGELFF.